One T cell receptor (beta chain) is described in this entry. Its antigen is not known. Every sample gave at least 6 micrograms of total RNA when it was extracted. The data were taken from a study of blood T cells in healthy people across ages. Overall study results and limits: The diversity estimates, figures obtained from one million T cells, were considered underestimates. Long-lived donors had more naive CD4+ cells and higher diversity than aged donors.

Then a second PCR, running roughly 7 to 11 cycles, was carried out with a sample-barcoded 5' primer and a J-beta primer mix. TCRdb fed the 5' RACE reads into MiXCR, producing one record per CDR3 protein. The table records 1.8 million or so distinct CDR3 sequences, 30% to 40% of them present only once. This CDR3 is 14 amino acids long. Looked up from germline, CDR1 is SNHLY and CDR2 is FYNNEI. The V and J ends lost 5 bases and 4 bases, in that order; junction bases with no gene match: 3. This sequence was found in a human donor in good health. The chain employs TRBV2 and TRBJ2-1; 9 bases map to TRBD1. The sample consisted of blood. The CDR3 DNA reads TGTGCCAGCAGTTGGGACAGGGCTTACAATGAGCAGTTCTTC. This sequence encodes CASSWDRAYNEQFF.